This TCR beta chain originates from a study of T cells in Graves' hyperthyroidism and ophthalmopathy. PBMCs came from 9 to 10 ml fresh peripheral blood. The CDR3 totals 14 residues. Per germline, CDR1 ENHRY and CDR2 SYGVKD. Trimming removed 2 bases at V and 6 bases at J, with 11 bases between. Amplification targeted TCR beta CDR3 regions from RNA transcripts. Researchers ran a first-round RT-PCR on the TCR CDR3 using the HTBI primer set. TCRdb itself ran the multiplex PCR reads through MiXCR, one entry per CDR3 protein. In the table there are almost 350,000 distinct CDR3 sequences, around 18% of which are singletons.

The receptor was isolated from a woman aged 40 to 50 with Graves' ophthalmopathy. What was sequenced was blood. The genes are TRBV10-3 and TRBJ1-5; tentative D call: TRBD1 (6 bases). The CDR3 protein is CAISERTEGQPQHF. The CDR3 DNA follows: TGTGCCATCAGTGAGAGGACAGAGGGTCAGCCCCAGCATTTT.